This TCR beta chain was observed in a study of shared clonotypes between healthy human individuals. On this clone itself: What it binds is unknown. Different DNA sequences within this sample yield the same CDR3.

Points from the study as a whole: Unshared clonotypes carried lower generation probabilities than those common to all four donors.

The naive CD8 subset, CD45RO-negative cells positively selected for CCR7, excluded terminally differentiated effector memory CD45RA+ cells. Several immunoSEQ plates held equal portions of the genomic DNA taken from each subset. Some clones are missing from TCRdb's copy, which holds only in-frame ones; the method was immunoSEQ multiplex PCR. The sample records millions of clones, about 95% being singletons. After removal of 2 bases from V and 3 bases from J, the junction contained 4 bases not matched to a gene. This CDR3 has 14 amino acids. The germline gives CDR1 MNHEY, CDR2 SMNVEV (reference sequence).

Sample: naive CD8+ T cells sorted from blood. The sequence was obtained from a young man in good health. The chain joins TRBV27 to TRBJ2-7; 7 bases align to TRBD2. CDR3 residues: CASSLKREGYEQYF. The CDR3 DNA follows: TGTGCCAGCAGTTTAAAGCGGGAAGGCTACGAGCAGTACTTC.